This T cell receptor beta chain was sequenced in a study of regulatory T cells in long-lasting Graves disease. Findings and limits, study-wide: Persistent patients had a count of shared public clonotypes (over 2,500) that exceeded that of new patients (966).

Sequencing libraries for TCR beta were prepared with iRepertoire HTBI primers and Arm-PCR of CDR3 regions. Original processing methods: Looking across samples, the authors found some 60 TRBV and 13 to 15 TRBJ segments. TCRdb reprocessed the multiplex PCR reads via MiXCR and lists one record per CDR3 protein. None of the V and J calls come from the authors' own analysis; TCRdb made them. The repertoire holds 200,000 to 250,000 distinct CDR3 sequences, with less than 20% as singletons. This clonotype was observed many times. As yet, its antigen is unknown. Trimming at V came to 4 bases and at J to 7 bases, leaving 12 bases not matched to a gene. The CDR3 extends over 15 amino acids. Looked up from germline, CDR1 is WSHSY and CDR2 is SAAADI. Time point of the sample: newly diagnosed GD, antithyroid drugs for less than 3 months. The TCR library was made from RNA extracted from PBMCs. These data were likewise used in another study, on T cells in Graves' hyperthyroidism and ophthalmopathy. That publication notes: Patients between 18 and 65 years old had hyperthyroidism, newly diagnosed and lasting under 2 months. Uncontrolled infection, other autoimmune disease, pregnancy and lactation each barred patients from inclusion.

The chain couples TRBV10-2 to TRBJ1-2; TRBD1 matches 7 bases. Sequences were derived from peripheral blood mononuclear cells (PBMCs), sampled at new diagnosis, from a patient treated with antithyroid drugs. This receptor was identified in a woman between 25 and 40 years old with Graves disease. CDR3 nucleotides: TGCGCCAGCAGTGGGACGGGACAGAAAATTGGTGGCTACACCTTC. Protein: CASSGTGQKIGGYTF.